This T cell receptor (beta chain) was identified in a study of T cells of healthy individuals. This clonotype was seen repeatedly, ten times or more. TCRdb passed the 5' RACE reads through MiXCR, listing each CDR3 protein once. The table has some 100,000 distinct CDR3 sequences, 15% to 20% seen once; the top ten hold under 7.5%. CDR1 and CDR2 (germline): DFQATT, SNEGSKA (reference sequence). This CDR3 is built from 14 residues. Trimming stripped 4 bases from V and 1 base from J, with 14 bases between. The sequence was obtained from a human donor in good health. The V and J genes are TRBV20-1 and TRBJ2-7; unclear D gene. The CDR3 reads CSATRALVSYEQYF. In DNA form, the CDR3 reads TGCAGTGCTACCCGGGCGCTCGTTTCCTACGAGCAGTACTTC.